Below, 14 T cell receptor beta chains from the same sample are listed, as sequenced in a study of cytomegalovirus exposure and HLA in healthy donors. The primer mix had 60 Vbeta and 13 Jbeta primers. Sequencing was performed with immunoSEQ multiplex PCR; in TCRdb, only in-frame clones are kept and a portion is missing. The profile shows over 100,000 clones, about four fifths of them singletons. Sequencing was performed on PBMCs. These receptors were collected from a man aged 25 to 40 in good health and CMV-seronegative.

This clone appeared a single time. The CDR3 is CASSYSPSGAYNEQFF. The CDR3, as DNA: TGTGCCAGCAGTTACTCTCCTAGCGGGGCCTACAATGAGCAGTTCTTC. V usage is TRBV6-5 and J usage is TRBJ2-1; the match to TRBD2 covers 9 bases. J was trimmed by 2 bases and V by 0 bases; bases with no gene match: 2. This CDR3 has 16 amino acids. Germline V gene lookup returns CDR1 MNHEY and CDR2 SVGAGI.

This clone was recorded once. The chain links TRBV7-2 to TRBJ2-5; 7 bases agree with TRBD2. Unmatched junction bases numbered 12, after V lost 5 bases and J lost 3 bases. Germline CDR1 reads SGHTA; CDR2 reads FQGNSA. CDR3 length equals 16 residues. The CDR3 DNA follows: TGTGCCAGCAGCCGCTTAACCCTAGCGGTGGAAGAGACCCAGTACTTC. Its protein is CASSRLTLAVEETQYF.

The rearrangement links TRBV10-3 to TRBJ1-1; 7 bases fit TRBD1. CDR3 length: 13 residues. The V segment lost 9 bases and the J segment 1 base; nucleotides outside the gene matches: 5. Germline V gene data show CDR1 as ENHRY and CDR2 as SYGVKD. The CDR3: CAILGQQNTEAFF. CDR3 in DNA: TGTGCCATTTTGGGACAGCAGAACACTGAAGCTTTCTTT.

The chain combines TRBV23-1 with TRBJ2-7; weak D call: TRBD2 (5 bases). TRBV23-1 is given ORF status, its function remaining uncertain. The CDR3 has 15 residues. V shed 1 base and J shed 5 bases, with 15 bases lying between them. CDR3 nucleotide sequence: TGCGCCAGCAGTCAATTGGGAGAACATGCCCACGAGCAGTACTTC. Residues: CASSQLGEHAHEQYF.

This clone was detected only once. This chain uses TRBV5-1 with TRBJ1-5; 8 nucleotides align to TRBD1. This CDR3 contains 14 residues. Germline V gene data show CDR1 as SGHRS and CDR2 as YFSETQ. Germline trimming cut 4 bases from V and 6 bases from J; bases unmatched to any gene: 6. The CDR3 sequence: CASSIGQGSQPQHF. The DNA of the CDR3 is TGCGCCAGCAGCATTGGACAGGGAAGTCAGCCCCAGCATTTT. The whole variable domain, remainder taken from reference TRBV5-1 and TRBJ1-5, is KAGVTQTPRYLIKTRGQQVTLSCSPISGHRSVSWYQQTPGQGLQFLFEYFSETQRNKGNFPGRFSGRQFSNSRSEMNVSTLELGDSALYLCASSIGQGSQPQHFGDGTRLSIL.

The V gene is TRBV6-1, the J gene TRBJ2-7; 10 bases align to TRBD1. Trimming cost V 1 base and J 8 bases; bases outside gene matches: 8. This CDR3 is 15 amino acids long. Germline assignment: CDR1 MNHNS and CDR2 SASEGT. Here the CDR3 DNA reads TGTGCCAGCAGTGAAGAAGAGACAGGGGGCGACAAGCAGTACTTC. Encoded protein: CASSEEETGGDKQYF.

The chain has TRBV5-6 and TRBJ2-7, with a possible D match to TRBD2 (6 bases). Between the trimmed V and J ends, which lost 4 bases and 1 base, there was a span of 18 bases. The CDR3 has 16 residues. CDR1 is SGHDT, CDR2 YYEEEE, per germline. The CDR3 sequence is CASSAFSGRSSYEQYF. The CDR3 DNA reads TGTGCCAGCAGCGCCTTTAGCGGCCGAAGTTCCTACGAGCAGTACTTC.

This clone has more than one count but fewer than ten. This sample also contains other DNA sequences that code for the same CDR3. The V call is TRBV7-2, the J call TRBJ1-1, with D unresolved. The CDR3 has 13 residues. Germline assignment: CDR1 SGHTA and CDR2 FQGNSA. V was cut by 5 bases and J by 1 base, with 8 bases left in between. CDR3: CASSPRQNTEAFF. CDR3 bases: TGTGCCAGCAGCCCGAGACAGAACACTGAAGCTTTCTTT. The variable domain in full, with the rest retrieved from reference TRBV7-2 and TRBJ1-1, is GAGVSQSPSNKVTEKGKDVELRCDPISGHTALYWYRQSLGQGLEFLIYFQGNSAPDKSGLPSDRFSAERTGGSVSTLTIQRTQQEDSAVYLCASSPRQNTEAFFGQGTRLTVV.

The chain combines TRBV2 with TRBJ1-1; no firm D call. Trimming removed 1 base at V and 9 bases at J, with 6 bases between. The CDR3 has 11 amino acids. Germline V CDR1 and CDR2: SNHLY, FYNNEI. Here the CDR3 reads CASSEVTKAFF. The CDR3 DNA sequence: TGTGCCAGCAGTGAAGTGACAAAAGCTTTCTTT.

V is TRBV11-1 and J is TRBJ2-7, with 10 bases that match TRBD2. Losses at the gene ends were 6 bases for V and 7 bases for J; bases not matched to a gene: 3. The germline V gene encodes CDR1 SGHAT and CDR2 FQDESV (reference sequence). The CDR3 contains 12 residues. The CDR3 is CASSSGGPEQYF. Written as DNA, the CDR3 is TGTGCCAGCAGTAGCGGGGGGCCAGAGCAGTACTTC.

CDR3 nucleotides: TGTGCCAGCAGTGAATATACCCCAGGCAGGGCCTACGAGCAGTACTTC. Protein: CASSEYTPGRAYEQYF. The chain carries TRBV25-1 and TRBJ2-7, with D tentatively TRBD1 (5 bases). V was pared by 0 bases and J by 2 bases, with 14 bases between. CDR1 and CDR2 (germline): MGHDK, SYGVNS. This CDR3 region has 16 residues.

The rearrangement joins TRBV5-1 to TRBJ1-2; D remains ambiguous. The CDR3 consists of 13 residues. The germline CDR1 and CDR2 sequences are SGHRS and YFSETQ. Trimming stripped 0 bases from V and 8 bases from J, with 11 bases between. The CDR3 reads CASSLDGLRGYTF. DNA for the CDR3: TGCGCCAGCAGCTTGGACGGTCTAAGAGGCTACACCTTC.

This sequence joins TRBV28 and TRBJ1-1; D is unclear. The V end lost 3 bases, the J end lost 8 bases, and 10 bases lay between the germline ends. The germline V gene encodes CDR1 MDHEN and CDR2 SYDVKM. CDR3 length: 12 amino acids. The CDR3 protein is CASSLTREEAFF. The DNA for the CDR3 is TGTGCCAGCAGTTTGACAAGGGAGGAAGCTTTCTTT. The full variable domain, in which reference TRBV28 and TRBJ1-1 provide the parts outside the CDR3, is DVKVTQSSRYLVKRTGEKVFLECVQDMDHENMFWYRQDPGLGLRLIYFSYDVKMKEKGDIPEGYSVSREKKERFSLILESASTNQTSMYLCASSLTREEAFFGQGTRLTVV.

The chain has TRBV10-3 and TRBJ1-1, with TRBD1 matching 8 bases. Germline lookup yields CDR1 ENHRY and CDR2 SYGVKD. This CDR3 has 16 amino acids. V lost 4 bases and J lost 4; bases outside the gene matches: 11. The CDR3, as DNA: TGTGCCATCAGTGTAGGTGGACAGGGTAGGGGCACTGAAGCTTTCTTT. Protein product: CAISVGGQGRGTEAFF.